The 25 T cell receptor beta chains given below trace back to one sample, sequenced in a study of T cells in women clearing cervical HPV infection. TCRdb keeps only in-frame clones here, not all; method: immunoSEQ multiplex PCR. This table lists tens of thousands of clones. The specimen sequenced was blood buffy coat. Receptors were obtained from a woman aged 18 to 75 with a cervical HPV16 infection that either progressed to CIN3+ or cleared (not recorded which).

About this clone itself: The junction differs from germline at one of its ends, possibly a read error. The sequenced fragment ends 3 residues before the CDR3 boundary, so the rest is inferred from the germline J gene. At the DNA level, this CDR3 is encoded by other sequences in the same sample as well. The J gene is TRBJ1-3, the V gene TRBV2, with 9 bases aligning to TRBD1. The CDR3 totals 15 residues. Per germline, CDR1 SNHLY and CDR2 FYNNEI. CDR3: CASSVNRGPGNTIYF. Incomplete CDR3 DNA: TGTGCCAGCAGTGTAAACAGGGGGCCTGGAAACACG. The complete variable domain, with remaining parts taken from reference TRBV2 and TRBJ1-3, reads EPEVTQTPSHQVTQMGQEVILRCVPISNHLYFYWYRQILGQKVEFLVSFYNNEISEKSEIFDDQFSVERPDGSNFTLKIRSTKLEDSAMYFCASSVNRGPGNTIYFGEGSWLTVV.

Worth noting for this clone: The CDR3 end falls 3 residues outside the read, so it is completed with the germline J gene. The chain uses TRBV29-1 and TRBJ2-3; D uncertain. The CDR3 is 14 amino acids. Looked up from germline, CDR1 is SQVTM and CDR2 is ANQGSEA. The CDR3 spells CSFSEGNSNQPQYF. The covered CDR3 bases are TGCAGCTTCTCTGAAGGAAATAGCAATCAGCCG.

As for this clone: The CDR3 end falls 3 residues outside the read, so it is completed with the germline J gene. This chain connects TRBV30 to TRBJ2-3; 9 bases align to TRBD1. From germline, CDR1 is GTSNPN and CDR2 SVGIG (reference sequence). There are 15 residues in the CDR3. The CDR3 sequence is CAWSGGQGSNQPQYF. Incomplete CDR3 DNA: TGTGCCTGGAGCGGGGGACAGGGTAGCAATCAGCCG.

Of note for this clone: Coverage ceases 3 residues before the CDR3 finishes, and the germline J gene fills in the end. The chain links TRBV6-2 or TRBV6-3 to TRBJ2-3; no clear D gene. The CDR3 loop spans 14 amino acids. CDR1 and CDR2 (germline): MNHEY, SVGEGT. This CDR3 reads CASSSSFTGQPQYF. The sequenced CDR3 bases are TGTGCCAGCAGTAGTTCCTTCACGGGTCAGCCG.

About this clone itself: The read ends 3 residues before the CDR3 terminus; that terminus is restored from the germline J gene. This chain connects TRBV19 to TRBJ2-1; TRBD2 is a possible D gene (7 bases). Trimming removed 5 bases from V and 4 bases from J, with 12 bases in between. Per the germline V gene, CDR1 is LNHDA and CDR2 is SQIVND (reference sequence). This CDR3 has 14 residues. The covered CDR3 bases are TGTGCCAGTAGTGGGGGGGGCGTATACAATGAG. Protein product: CASSGGGVYNE. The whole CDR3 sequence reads CASSGGGVYNEQFF.

The CDR3: CASSATGDEQFF. Incomplete CDR3 DNA: TGTGCCAGCAGTGCCACGGGTGATGAG. The V gene is TRBV2, the J gene TRBJ2-1; D gene ambiguous. The DNA ends 3 residues before the CDR3 does, and the rest of the CDR3 is filled in from the germline J gene. The CDR3 loop spans 12 amino acids. The germline gives CDR1 SNHLY, CDR2 FYNNEI. Trimming removed 4 bases at V and 8 bases at J, with 9 bases between.

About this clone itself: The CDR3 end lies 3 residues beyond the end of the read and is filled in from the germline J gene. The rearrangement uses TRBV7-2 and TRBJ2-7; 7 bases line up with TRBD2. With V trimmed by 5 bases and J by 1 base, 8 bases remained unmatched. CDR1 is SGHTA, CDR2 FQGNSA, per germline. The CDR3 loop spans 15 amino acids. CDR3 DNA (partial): TGTGCCAGCAGCATCACTAGCGCCCTGTCCTACGAG. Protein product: CASSITSALSYE. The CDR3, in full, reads CASSITSALSYEQYF.

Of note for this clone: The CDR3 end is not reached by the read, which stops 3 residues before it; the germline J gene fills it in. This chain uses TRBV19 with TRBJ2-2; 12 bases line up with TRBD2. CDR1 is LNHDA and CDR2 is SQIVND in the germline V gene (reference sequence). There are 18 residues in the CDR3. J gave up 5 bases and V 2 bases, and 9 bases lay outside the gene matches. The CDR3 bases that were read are TGTGCCAGTAGTATAAGACTAGCGGGGGAGGTTCGAACCGGGGAG. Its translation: CASSIRLAGEVRTGE. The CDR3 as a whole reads CASSIRLAGEVRTGELFF.

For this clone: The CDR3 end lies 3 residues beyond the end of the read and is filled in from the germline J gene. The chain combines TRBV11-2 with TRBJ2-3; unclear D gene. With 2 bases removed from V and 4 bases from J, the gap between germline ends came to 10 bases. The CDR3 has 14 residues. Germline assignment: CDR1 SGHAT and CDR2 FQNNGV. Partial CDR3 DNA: TGTGCCAGCAGCTTATGGGCGAATGCAGATACG. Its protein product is CASSLWANADT. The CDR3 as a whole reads CASSLWANADTQYF.

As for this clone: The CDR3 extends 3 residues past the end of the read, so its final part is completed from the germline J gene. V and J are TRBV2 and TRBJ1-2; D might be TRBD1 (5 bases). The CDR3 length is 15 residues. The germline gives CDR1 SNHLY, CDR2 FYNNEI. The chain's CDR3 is CASTVLAGGTDTYTF. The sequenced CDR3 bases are TGTGCCAGCACCGTACTAGCGGGGGGAACCGATACC.

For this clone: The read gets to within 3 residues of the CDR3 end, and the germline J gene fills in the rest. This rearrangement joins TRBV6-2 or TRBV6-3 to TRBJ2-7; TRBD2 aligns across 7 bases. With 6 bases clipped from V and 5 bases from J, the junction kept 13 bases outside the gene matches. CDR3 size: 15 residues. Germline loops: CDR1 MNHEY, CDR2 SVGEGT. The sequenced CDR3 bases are TGTGCCAGCAGGGGAGCGGGACTCACGGTCAACGAG. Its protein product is CASRGAGLTVNE. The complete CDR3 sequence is CASRGAGLTVNEQYF.

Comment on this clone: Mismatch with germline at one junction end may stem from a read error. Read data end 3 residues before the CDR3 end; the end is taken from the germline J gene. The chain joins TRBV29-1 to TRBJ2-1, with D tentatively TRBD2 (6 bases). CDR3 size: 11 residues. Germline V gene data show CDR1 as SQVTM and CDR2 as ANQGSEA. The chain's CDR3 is CSGDSDNEQFF. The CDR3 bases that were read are TGCAGCGGGGACTCCGACAATGAG.

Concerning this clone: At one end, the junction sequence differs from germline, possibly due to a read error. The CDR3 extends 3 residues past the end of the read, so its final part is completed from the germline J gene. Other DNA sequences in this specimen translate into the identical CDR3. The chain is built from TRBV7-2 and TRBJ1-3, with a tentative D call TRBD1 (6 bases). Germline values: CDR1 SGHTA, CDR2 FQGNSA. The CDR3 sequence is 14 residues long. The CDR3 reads CASSTGSAGNTIYF. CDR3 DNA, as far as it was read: TGTGCCAGCAGCACAGGGTCTGCAGGAAACACT.

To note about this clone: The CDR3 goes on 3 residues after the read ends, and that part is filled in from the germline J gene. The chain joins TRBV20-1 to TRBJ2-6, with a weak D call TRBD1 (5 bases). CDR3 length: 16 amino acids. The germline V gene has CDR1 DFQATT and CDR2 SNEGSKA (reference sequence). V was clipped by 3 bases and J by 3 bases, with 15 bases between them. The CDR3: CSASKGSDDGANVLTF. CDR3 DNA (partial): TGCAGTGCTAGTAAGGGGTCAGACGATGGGGCCAACGTC.

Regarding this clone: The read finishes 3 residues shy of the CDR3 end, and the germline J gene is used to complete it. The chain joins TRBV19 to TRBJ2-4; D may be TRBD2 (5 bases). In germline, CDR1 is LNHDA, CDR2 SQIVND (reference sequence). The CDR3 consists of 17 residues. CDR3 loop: CASSIGEPYITNYGQYF. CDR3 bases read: TGTGCCAGTAGTATCGGGGAGCCTTATATTACTAACTATGGT.

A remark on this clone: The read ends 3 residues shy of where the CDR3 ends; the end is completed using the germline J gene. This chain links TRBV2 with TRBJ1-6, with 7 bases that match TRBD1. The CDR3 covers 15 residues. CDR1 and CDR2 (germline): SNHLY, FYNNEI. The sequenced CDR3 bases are TGTGCCAGCAGTGAATTGGGACAGCCCACCCATCCC. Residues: CASSELGQPTHP. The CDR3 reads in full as CASSELGQPTHPLHF.

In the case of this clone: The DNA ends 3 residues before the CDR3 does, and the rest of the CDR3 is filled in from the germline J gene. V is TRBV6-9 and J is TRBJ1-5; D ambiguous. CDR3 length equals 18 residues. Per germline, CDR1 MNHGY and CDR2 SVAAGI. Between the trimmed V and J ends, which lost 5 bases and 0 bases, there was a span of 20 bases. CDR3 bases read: TGTGCCAGCAGTAAGGCGGGAAGGGTTTTTTATAGCAATCAGCCC. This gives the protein CASSKAGRVFYSNQP. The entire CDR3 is CASSKAGRVFYSNQPQHF.

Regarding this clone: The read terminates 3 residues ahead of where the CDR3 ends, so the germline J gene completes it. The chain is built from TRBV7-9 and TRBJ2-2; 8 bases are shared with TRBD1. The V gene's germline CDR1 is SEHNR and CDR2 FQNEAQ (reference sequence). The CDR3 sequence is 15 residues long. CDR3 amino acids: CASSIGQGFYEKLFF. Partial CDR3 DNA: TGTGCCAGCAGCATAGGACAGGGCTTTTATGAAAAG.

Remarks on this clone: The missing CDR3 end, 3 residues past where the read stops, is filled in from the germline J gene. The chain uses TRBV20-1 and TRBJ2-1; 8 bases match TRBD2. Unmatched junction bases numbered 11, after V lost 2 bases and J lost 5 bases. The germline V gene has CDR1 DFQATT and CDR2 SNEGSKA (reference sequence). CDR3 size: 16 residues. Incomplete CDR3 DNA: TGCAGTGCTAGAACCCCCGGGACTAGTATAAACAATGAG. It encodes CSARTPGTSINNE. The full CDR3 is CSARTPGTSINNEQFF.

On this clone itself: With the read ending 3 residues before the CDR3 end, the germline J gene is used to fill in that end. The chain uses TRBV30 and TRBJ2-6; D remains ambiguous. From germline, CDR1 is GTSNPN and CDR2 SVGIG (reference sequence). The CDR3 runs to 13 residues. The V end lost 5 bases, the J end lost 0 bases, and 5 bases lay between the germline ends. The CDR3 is CAWGSSGANVLTF. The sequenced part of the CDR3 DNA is TGTGCCTGGGGCTCCTCTGGGGCCAACGTC.

Incomplete CDR3 DNA: TGTGCCAGCAGCTTAGTTGAGGACTATGGT. Translation gives CASSLVEDYG. The whole CDR3 is CASSLVEDYGQYF. The V call is TRBV7-9, the J call TRBJ2-4; possible D gene TRBD2, 6 bases. The read ends 3 residues before the CDR3 terminus; that terminus is restored from the germline J gene. The CDR3 is made up of 13 amino acids. In germline, CDR1 is SEHNR, CDR2 FQNEAQ (reference sequence).

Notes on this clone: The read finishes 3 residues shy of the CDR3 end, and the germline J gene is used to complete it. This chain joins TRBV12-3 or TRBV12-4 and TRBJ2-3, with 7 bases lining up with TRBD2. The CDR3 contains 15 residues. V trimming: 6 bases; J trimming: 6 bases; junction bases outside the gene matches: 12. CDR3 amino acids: CASSPRGTYEDTQYF. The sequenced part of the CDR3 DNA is TGTGCCAGCAGCCCGCGGGGGACCTATGAGGATACG.

CDR3 region: CASTPGGGAHEQYF. The sequenced part of the CDR3 DNA is TGTGCCAGCACCCCAGGCGGGGGGGCACACGAG. The J gene is TRBJ2-7, the V gene TRBV7-2; TRBD2 matches 9 bases. Sequencing ends 3 residues short of the CDR3 end; the germline J gene provides the rest. The CDR3 sequence is 14 residues long. CDR1 is SGHTA and CDR2 is FQGNSA in the germline V gene. The V segment lost 7 bases and the J segment 5 bases; nucleotides outside the gene matches: 9. Based on the CDR3 plus reference TRBV7-2 and TRBJ2-7, the full variable domain is GAGVSQSPSNKVTEKGKDVELRCDPISGHTALYWYRQSLGQGLEFLIYFQGNSAPDKSGLPSDRFSAERTGGSVSTLTIQRTQQEDSAVYLCASTPGGGAHEQYFGPGTRLTVT.

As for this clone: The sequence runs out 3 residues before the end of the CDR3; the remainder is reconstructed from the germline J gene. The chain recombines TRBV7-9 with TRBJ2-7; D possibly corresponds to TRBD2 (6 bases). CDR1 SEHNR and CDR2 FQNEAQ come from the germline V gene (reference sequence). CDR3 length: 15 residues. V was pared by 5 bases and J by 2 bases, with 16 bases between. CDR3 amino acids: CASSPRDSYPYEQYF. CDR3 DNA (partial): TGTGCCAGCAGCCCCCGGGACTCCTACCCCTACGAG.

The part of the CDR3 DNA that was read is TGCAGTGCTAGAGGAATCAAGGGGGACGCAGGGGGCTATGGC. It is translated as CSARGIKGDAGGYG. In full, the CDR3 is CSARGIKGDAGGYGYTF. The V gene is TRBV20-1, the J gene TRBJ1-2; 7 bases are shared with TRBD1. The sequenced fragment ends 3 residues before the CDR3 boundary, so the rest is inferred from the germline J gene. The CDR3 spans 17 residues. Germline CDR1 reads DFQATT; CDR2 reads SNEGSKA (reference sequence). With 1 base clipped from V and 4 bases from J, the junction kept 15 bases outside the gene matches.